A selection of T cell receptor beta chains follows, all from one sample in a study of shared clonotypes between healthy human individuals. Here immunoSEQ multiplex PCR was the method, and the copy in TCRdb shows in-frame clones only, minus some. The repertoire holds about 1.1 million clones, with around 78% as singletons. Input material: memory CD4+ T cells from PBMCs. These receptor sequences come from a man younger than 30 in good health. Some clones in this sample may be carry-over from other donors' samples. Each CDR3 is given with its conserved first and last residue. The order of the fields is J gene, D gene, CDR3 length, V gene, clone size, CDR3 protein, CDR3 DNA. A D gene is named only where the DNA matches it firmly. Not all rows give a size; the values are once, few, many and, for expanded clones, a class.

J gene: TRBJ2-7; D gene: NA; CDR3 length: 14; V gene: TRBV5-4; clone size: once; CDR3 protein: CASSLARGDYEQYF; CDR3 DNA: TGTGCCAGCAGCTTGGCCAGGGGAGACTACGAGCAGTACTTC
J gene: TRBJ2-3; D gene: NA; CDR3 length: 12; V gene: TRBV28; clone size: NA; CDR3 protein: CASSWATDTQYF; CDR3 DNA: TGTGCCAGCAGTTGGGCCACAGATACGCAGTATTTT
J gene: TRBJ1-1; D gene: NA; CDR3 length: 14; V gene: TRBV5-1; clone size: NA; CDR3 protein: CASSLVKGETEAFF; CDR3 DNA: TGCGCCAGCAGCTTGGTAAAAGGGGAAACTGAAGCTTTCTTT
J gene: TRBJ1-1; D gene: NA; CDR3 length: 14; V gene: TRBV6-1; clone size: NA; CDR3 protein: CASRTPGVNTEAFF; CDR3 DNA: TGTGCCAGCAGGACCCCGGGGGTCAACACTGAAGCTTTCTTT
J gene: TRBJ1-1; D gene: NA; CDR3 length: 16; V gene: TRBV14; clone size: once; CDR3 protein: CASSQDWGHINTEAFF; CDR3 DNA: TGTGCCAGCAGCCAAGACTGGGGCCATATTAACACTGAAGCTTTCTTT
J gene: TRBJ1-2; D gene: NA; CDR3 length: 14; V gene: TRBV19; clone size: few; CDR3 protein: CASSPRRGSSGYTF; CDR3 DNA: TGTGCCAGTAGTCCACGGAGGGGGAGTAGCGGCTACACCTTC
J gene: TRBJ1-1; D gene: NA; CDR3 length: 14; V gene: TRBV15; clone size: NA; CDR3 protein: CATSSSGLVGWAFF; CDR3 DNA: TGTGCCACCAGCAGTAGCGGCCTCGTTGGGTGGGCTTTCTTT
J gene: TRBJ2-2; D gene: NA; CDR3 length: 15; V gene: TRBV15; clone size: NA; CDR3 protein: CATSRDVGYTGELFF; CDR3 DNA: TGTGCCACCAGCAGAGATGTGGGATACACCGGGGAGCTGTTTTTT
J gene: TRBJ1-1; D gene: TRBD1; CDR3 length: 15; V gene: TRBV7-3; clone size: NA; CDR3 protein: CASSVDRVVRTEAFF; CDR3 DNA: TGTGCCAGCAGCGTAGACAGGGTGGTAAGGACTGAAGCTTTCTTT
J gene: TRBJ1-3; D gene: NA; CDR3 length: 17; V gene: TRBV5-1; clone size: NA; CDR3 protein: CASSLGGVLSSGNTIYF; CDR3 DNA: TGCGCCAGCAGCTTGGGTGGAGTCCTCTCCTCTGGAAACACCATATATTTT
J gene: TRBJ2-3; D gene: NA; CDR3 length: 14; V gene: TRBV25-1; clone size: many; CDR3 protein: CASMRWEIPDTQYF; CDR3 DNA: TGTGCCAGCATGAGGTGGGAGATCCCAGATACGCAGTATTTT
J gene: TRBJ1-2; D gene: TRBD1; CDR3 length: 14; V gene: TRBV27; clone size: NA; CDR3 protein: CASSLVGRGHGYTF; CDR3 DNA: TGTGCCAGCAGTTTAGTCGGCAGGGGGCATGGCTACACCTTC
J gene: TRBJ2-5; D gene: NA; CDR3 length: 12; V gene: TRBV29-1; clone size: many; CDR3 protein: CSYRLMGETQYF; CDR3 DNA: TGCAGCTACCGCCTGATGGGAGAGACCCAGTACTTC
J gene: TRBJ1-3; D gene: NA; CDR3 length: 15; V gene: TRBV9; clone size: NA; CDR3 protein: CASSVEGSSGNTIYF; CDR3 DNA: TGTGCCAGCAGCGTAGAGGGATCCTCTGGAAACACCATATATTTT
J gene: TRBJ1-1; D gene: NA; CDR3 length: 16; V gene: TRBV6-1; clone size: NA; CDR3 protein: CASSEAGPQVGTEAFF; CDR3 DNA: TGTGCCAGCAGTGAAGCTGGGCCCCAGGTGGGAACTGAAGCTTTCTTT
J gene: TRBJ2-7; D gene: TRBD1; CDR3 length: 16; V gene: TRBV5-1; clone size: NA; CDR3 protein: CASSLGAGQGVHEQYF; CDR3 DNA: TGCGCCAGCAGCTTGGGGGCCGGACAGGGGGTGCACGAGCAGTACTTC
J gene: TRBJ2-1; D gene: TRBD2; CDR3 length: 16; V gene: TRBV27; clone size: many; CDR3 protein: CASRPLSGSPYNEQFF; CDR3 DNA: TGTGCCAGCAGACCGCTCAGCGGGAGCCCCTACAATGAGCAGTTCTTC
J gene: TRBJ2-7; D gene: NA; CDR3 length: 18; V gene: TRBV5-1; clone size: NA; CDR3 protein: CASSFGFGGHDVSYEQYF; CDR3 DNA: TGCGCCAGCAGTTTTGGTTTCGGGGGGCATGACGTGTCCTACGAGCAGTACTTC
J gene: TRBJ1-2; D gene: NA; CDR3 length: 14; V gene: TRBV28; clone size: few; CDR3 protein: CASSHPTQGYGYTF; CDR3 DNA: TGTGCCAGCAGTCACCCCACGCAGGGCTATGGCTACACCTTC
J gene: TRBJ1-2; D gene: NA; CDR3 length: 14; V gene: TRBV5-1; clone size: NA; CDR3 protein: CASSPGDGIYGYTF; CDR3 DNA: TGCGCCAGCAGCCCCGGTGACGGGATCTATGGCTACACCTTC
J gene: TRBJ1-6; D gene: TRBD1; CDR3 length: 14; V gene: TRBV6-5; clone size: NA; CDR3 protein: CASRTGDHNSPLHF; CDR3 DNA: TGTGCCAGCAGAACAGGGGATCATAATTCACCCCTCCACTTT
J gene: TRBJ1-5; D gene: TRBD1; CDR3 length: 15; V gene: TRBV5-5; clone size: NA; CDR3 protein: CASSWGDRGNQPQHF; CDR3 DNA: TGTGCCAGCAGCTGGGGGGACAGGGGCAATCAGCCCCAGCATTTT
J gene: TRBJ2-2; D gene: TRBD1; CDR3 length: 15; V gene: TRBV7-3; clone size: few; CDR3 protein: CASSSGQGNTGELFF; CDR3 DNA: TGTGCCAGCAGCTCGGGACAGGGGAACACCGGGGAGCTGTTTTTT
J gene: TRBJ2-7; D gene: TRBD2; CDR3 length: 14; V gene: TRBV7-2; clone size: NA; CDR3 protein: CASSWTSGRIEQYF; CDR3 DNA: TGTGCCAGCAGCTGGACTAGCGGGAGGATCGAGCAGTACTTC
J gene: TRBJ1-5; D gene: NA; CDR3 length: 13; V gene: TRBV7-2; clone size: NA; CDR3 protein: CASSLGQHQPQHF; CDR3 DNA: TGTGCCAGCAGCTTGGGGCAGCATCAGCCCCAGCATTTT
J gene: TRBJ2-1; D gene: NA; CDR3 length: 14; V gene: TRBV7-9; clone size: NA; CDR3 protein: CASSFGLSYNEQFF; CDR3 DNA: TGTGCCAGCAGCTTTGGCTTGTCCTACAATGAGCAGTTCTTC
J gene: TRBJ1-1; D gene: NA; CDR3 length: 15; V gene: TRBV5-1; clone size: NA; CDR3 protein: CASSLGWGTGTEAFF; CDR3 DNA: TGCGCCAGCAGCCTGGGTTGGGGTACGGGCACTGAAGCTTTCTTT
J gene: TRBJ2-1; D gene: TRBD1; CDR3 length: 13; V gene: TRBV7-3; clone size: NA; CDR3 protein: CASSSTSDREQFF; CDR3 DNA: TGTGCCAGCAGCTCAACCTCGGACAGGGAGCAGTTCTTC
J gene: TRBJ1-5; D gene: NA; CDR3 length: 14; V gene: TRBV6-1; clone size: NA; CDR3 protein: CASSELQSNQPQHF; CDR3 DNA: TGTGCCAGCAGTGAACTACAGAGCAATCAGCCCCAGCATTTT
J gene: TRBJ2-1; D gene: NA; CDR3 length: 13; V gene: TRBV7-7; clone size: NA; CDR3 protein: CASRGYPYNEQFF; CDR3 DNA: TGTGCCAGCAGGGGGTATCCCTACAATGAGCAGTTCTTC
J gene: TRBJ1-1; D gene: NA; CDR3 length: 14; V gene: TRBV2; clone size: NA; CDR3 protein: CASRAWAQGTEAFF; CDR3 DNA: TGTGCCAGCAGGGCCTGGGCTCAGGGTACTGAAGCTTTCTTT
J gene: TRBJ2-2; D gene: NA; CDR3 length: 15; V gene: TRBV10-2; clone size: few; CDR3 protein: CASSESTWNTGELFF; CDR3 DNA: TGCGCCAGCAGTGAGTCGACCTGGAACACCGGGGAGCTGTTTTTT
J gene: TRBJ2-3; D gene: NA; CDR3 length: 14; V gene: TRBV7-7; clone size: NA; CDR3 protein: CASGRGGSTDTQYF; CDR3 DNA: TGTGCCAGCGGTCGAGGGGGGAGCACGGATACGCAGTATTTT
J gene: TRBJ2-7; D gene: TRBD1; CDR3 length: 14; V gene: TRBV29-1; clone size: NA; CDR3 protein: CSVLSGQGADEQYF; CDR3 DNA: TGCAGCGTACTATCGGGACAGGGGGCCGACGAGCAGTACTTC